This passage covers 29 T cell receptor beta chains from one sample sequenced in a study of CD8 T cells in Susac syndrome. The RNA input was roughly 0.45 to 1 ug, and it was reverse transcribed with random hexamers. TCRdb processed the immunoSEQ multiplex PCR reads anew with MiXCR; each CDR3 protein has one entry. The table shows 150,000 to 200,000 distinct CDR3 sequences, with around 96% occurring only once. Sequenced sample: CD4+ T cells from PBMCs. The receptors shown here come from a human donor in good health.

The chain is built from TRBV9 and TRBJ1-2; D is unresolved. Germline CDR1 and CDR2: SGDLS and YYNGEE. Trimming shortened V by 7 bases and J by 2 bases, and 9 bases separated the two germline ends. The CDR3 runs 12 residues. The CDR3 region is CASGIGNYGYTF. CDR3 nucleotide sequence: TGTGCCAGCGGGATCGGGAACTATGGCTACACCTTC.

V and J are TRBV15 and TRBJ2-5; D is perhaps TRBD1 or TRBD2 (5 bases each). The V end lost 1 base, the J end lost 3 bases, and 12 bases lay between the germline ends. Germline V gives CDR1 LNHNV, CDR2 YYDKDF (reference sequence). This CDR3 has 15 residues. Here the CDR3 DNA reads TGTGCCACCAGCAGAGGGTTGAGGGGAGAAGAGACCCAGTACTTC. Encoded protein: CATSRGLRGEETQYF.

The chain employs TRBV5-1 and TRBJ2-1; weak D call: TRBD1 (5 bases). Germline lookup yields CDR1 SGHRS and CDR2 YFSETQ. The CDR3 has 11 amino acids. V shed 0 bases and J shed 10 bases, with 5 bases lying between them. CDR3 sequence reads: CASSLGQEQFF. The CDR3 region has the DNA TGCGCCAGCAGCTTGGGACAGGAGCAGTTCTTC. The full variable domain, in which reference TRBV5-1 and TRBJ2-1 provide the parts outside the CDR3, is KAGVTQTPRYLIKTRGQQVTLSCSPISGHRSVSWYQQTPGQGLQFLFEYFSETQRNKGNFPGRFSGRQFSNSRSEMNVSTLELGDSALYLCASSLGQEQFFGPGTRLTVL.

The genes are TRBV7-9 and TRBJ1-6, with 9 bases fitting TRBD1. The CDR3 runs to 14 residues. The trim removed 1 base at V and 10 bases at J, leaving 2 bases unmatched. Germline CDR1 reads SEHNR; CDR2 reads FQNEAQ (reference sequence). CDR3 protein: CASSLGTGDSPLHF. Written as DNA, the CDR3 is TGTGCCAGCAGCTTAGGGACAGGGGACTCACCCCTCCACTTT.

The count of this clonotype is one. CDR3: CASSQLLMTGQGYEQYF. DNA for the CDR3: TGCGCCAGCAGCCAGCTGTTGATGACAGGGCAAGGGTACGAGCAGTACTTC. The chain recombines TRBV23-1 with TRBJ2-7; 7 bases agree with TRBD1. TRBV23-1 is classed as an ORF, of uncertain function. The trim removed 6 bases at V and 4 bases at J, leaving 18 bases unmatched. The CDR3 spans 17 residues.

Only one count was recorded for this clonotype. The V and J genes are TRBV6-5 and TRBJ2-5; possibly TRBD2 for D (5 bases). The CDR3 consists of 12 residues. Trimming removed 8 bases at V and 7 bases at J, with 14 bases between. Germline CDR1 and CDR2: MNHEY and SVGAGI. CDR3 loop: CASSGVKGTQYF. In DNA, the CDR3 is TGTGCCAGCTCCGGGGTTAAAGGGACCCAGTACTTC.

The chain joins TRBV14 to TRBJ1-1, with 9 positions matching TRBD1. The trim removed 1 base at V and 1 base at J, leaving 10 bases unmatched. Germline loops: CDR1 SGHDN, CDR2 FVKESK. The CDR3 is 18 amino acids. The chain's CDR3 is CASSQGVDRGSWNTEAFF. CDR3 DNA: TGTGCCAGCAGCCAAGGAGTGGACAGGGGATCTTGGAACACTGAAGCTTTCTTT. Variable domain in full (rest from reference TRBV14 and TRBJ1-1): EAGVTQFPSHSVIEKGQTVTLRCDPISGHDNLYWYRRVMGKEIKFLLHFVKESKQDESGMPNNRFLAERTGGTYSTLKVQPAELEDSGVYFCASSQGVDRGSWNTEAFFGQGTRLTVV.

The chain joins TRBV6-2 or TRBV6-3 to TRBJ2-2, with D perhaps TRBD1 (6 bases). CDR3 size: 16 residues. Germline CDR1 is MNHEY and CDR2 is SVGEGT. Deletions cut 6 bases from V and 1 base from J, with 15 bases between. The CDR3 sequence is CASSPSLDRNTGELFF. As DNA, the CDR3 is TGTGCCAGCAGCCCATCCCTGGACAGGAACACCGGGGAGCTGTTTTTT.

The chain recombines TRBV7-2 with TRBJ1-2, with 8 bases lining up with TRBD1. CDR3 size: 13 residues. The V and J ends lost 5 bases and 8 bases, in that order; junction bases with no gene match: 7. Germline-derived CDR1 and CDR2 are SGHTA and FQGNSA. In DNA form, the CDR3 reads TGTGCCAGCAGCCAATGGACAGGGACGGGCTACACCTTC. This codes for CASSQWTGTGYTF.

DNA of the CDR3: TGTGCCACCAGCAGGACAGGCCCACAAGAGACCCAGTACTTC. Its translation is CATSRTGPQETQYF. The rearrangement links TRBV15 to TRBJ2-5, with a weak D call TRBD1 (6 bases). Germline V gene sequence: CDR1 LNHNV, CDR2 YYDKDF (reference sequence). Between the trimmed V and J ends, which lost 3 bases and 2 bases, there was a span of 10 bases. CDR3 size: 14 residues.

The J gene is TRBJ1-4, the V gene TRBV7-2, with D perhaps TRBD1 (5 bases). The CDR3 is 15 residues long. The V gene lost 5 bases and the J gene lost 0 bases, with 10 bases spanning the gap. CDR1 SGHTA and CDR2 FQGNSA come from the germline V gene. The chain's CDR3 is CASSTGDTTNEKLFF. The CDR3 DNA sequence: TGTGCCAGCAGCACGGGGGATACAACTAATGAAAAACTGTTTTTT.

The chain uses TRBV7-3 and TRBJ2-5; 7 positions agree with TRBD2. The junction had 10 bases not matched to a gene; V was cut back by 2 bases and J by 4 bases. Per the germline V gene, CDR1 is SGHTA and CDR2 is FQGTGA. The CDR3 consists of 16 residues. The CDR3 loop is CASSLSPWTSGETQYF. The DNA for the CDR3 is TGTGCCAGCAGCTTATCCCCCTGGACTAGTGGAGAGACCCAGTACTTC. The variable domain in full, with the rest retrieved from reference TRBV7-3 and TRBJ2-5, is GAGVSQTPSNKVTEKGKYVELRCDPISGHTALYWYRQSLGQGPEFLIYFQGTGAADDSGLPNDRFFAVRPEGSVSTLKIQRTERGDSAVYLCASSLSPWTSGETQYFGPGTRLLVL.

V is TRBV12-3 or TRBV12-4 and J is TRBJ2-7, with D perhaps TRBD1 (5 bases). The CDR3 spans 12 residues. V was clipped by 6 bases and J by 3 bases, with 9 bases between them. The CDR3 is CASRTENYEQYF. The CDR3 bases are TGTGCCAGCAGGACAGAAAACTACGAGCAGTACTTC.

Written as DNA, the CDR3 is TGCAGCGTTCGGACAGGCCAGGGCACAGATACGCAGTATTTT. It encodes CSVRTGQGTDTQYF. V gene TRBV29-1 combines with J gene TRBJ2-3; TRBD1 matches 7 bases. Per the germline V gene, CDR1 is SQVTM and CDR2 is ANQGSEA. After removal of 5 bases from V and 1 base from J, the junction contained 6 bases not matched to a gene. This CDR3 is built from 14 residues.

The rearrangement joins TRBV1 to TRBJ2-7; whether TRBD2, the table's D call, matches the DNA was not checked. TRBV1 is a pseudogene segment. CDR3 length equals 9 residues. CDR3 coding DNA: TGCACCAGCAGCCAAGATGGAGGTTTC. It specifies CTSSQDGGF.

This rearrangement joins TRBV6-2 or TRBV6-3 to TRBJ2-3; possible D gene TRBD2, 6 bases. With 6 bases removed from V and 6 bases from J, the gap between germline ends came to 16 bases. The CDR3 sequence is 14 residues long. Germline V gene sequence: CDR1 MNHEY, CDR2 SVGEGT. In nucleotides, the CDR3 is TGTGCCAGCAGCTCCCTGCGGGGCCAGGATACGCAGTATTTT. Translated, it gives CASSSLRGQDTQYF.

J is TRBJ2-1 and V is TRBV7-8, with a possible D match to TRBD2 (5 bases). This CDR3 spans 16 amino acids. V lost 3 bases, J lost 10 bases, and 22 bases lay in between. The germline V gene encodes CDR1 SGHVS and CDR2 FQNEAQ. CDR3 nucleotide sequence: TGTGCCAGCAGCTTTACGAGGCGCGCTTTGGGCGGGGAGCAGTTCTTC. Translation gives CASSFTRRALGGEQFF. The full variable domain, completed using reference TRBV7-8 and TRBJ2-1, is GAGVSQSPRYKVAKRGQDVALRCDPISGHVSLFWYQQALGQGPEFLTYFQNEAQLDKSGLPSDRFFAERPEGSVSTLKIQRTQQEDSAVYLCASSFTRRALGGEQFFGPGTRLTVL.

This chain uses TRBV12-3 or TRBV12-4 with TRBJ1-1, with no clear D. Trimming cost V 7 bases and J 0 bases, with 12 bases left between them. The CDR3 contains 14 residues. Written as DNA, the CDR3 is TGTGCCAGCACCCTCGGCGGATTGAACACTGAAGCTTTCTTT. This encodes CASTLGGLNTEAFF.

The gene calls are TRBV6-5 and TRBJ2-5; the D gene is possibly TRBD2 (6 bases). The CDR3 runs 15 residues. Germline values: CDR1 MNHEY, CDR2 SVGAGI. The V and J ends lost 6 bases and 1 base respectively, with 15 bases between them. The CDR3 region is CASSDASGLQETQYF. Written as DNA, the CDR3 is TGTGCCAGCAGCGACGCGTCGGGACTCCAAGAGACCCAGTACTTC.

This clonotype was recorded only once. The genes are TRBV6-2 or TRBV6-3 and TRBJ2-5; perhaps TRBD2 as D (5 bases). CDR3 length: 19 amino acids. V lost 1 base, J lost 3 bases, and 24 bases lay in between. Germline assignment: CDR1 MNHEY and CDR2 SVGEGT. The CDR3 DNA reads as TGTGCCAGCAGTTACTTACCCCCTGGACTGAATCCCAAGGAAGAGACCCAGTACTTC. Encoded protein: CASSYLPPGLNPKEETQYF.

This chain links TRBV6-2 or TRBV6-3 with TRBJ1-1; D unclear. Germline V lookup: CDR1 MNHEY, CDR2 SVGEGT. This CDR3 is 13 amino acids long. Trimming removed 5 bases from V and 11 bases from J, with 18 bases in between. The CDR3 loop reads CASSKNYQAEAFF. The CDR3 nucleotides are TGTGCCAGCAGTAAGAACTACCAGGCGGAGGCTTTCTTT.

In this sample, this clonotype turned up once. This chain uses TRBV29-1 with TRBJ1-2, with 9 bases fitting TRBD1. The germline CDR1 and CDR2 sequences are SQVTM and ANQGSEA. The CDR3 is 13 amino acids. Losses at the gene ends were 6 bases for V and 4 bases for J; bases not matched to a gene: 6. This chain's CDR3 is CSVKTGGGYGYTF. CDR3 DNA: TGCAGCGTCAAGACAGGGGGAGGCTATGGCTACACCTTC.

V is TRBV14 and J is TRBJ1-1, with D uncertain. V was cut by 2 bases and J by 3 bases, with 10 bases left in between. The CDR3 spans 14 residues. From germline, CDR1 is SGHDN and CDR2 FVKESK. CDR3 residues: CASSQLDGYTEAFF. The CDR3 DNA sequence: TGTGCCAGCAGCCAACTAGACGGTTACACTGAAGCTTTCTTT.

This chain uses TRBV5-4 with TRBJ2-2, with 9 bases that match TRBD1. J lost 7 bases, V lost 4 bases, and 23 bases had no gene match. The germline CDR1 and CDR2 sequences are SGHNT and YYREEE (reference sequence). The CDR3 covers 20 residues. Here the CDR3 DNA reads TGTGCCAGCAGCCCCATCATGGGACAGGGAACGGGGGCTGAAGGCGGGGAGCTGTTTTTT. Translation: CASSPIMGQGTGAEGGELFF.

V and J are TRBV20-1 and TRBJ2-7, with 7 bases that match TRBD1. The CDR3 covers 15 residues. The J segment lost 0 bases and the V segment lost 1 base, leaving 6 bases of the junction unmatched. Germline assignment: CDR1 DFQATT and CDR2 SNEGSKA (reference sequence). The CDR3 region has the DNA TGCAGTGCTAGAGTTCCGACAGGGATCTCCTACGAGCAGTACTTC. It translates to CSARVPTGISYEQYF.

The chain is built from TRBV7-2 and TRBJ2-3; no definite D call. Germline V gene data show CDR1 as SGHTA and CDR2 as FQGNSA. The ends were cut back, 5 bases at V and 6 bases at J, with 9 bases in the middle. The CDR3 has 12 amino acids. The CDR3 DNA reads TGTGCCAGCAGCCGCTCCGGGGATACGCAGTATTTT. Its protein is CASSRSGDTQYF.

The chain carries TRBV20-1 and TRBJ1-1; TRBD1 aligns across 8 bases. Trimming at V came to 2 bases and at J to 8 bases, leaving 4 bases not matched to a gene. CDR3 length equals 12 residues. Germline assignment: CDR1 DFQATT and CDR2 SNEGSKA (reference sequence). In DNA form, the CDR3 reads TGCAGTGCTAGATATACAGGGGGAGAAGCTTTCTTT. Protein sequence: CSARYTGGEAFF.

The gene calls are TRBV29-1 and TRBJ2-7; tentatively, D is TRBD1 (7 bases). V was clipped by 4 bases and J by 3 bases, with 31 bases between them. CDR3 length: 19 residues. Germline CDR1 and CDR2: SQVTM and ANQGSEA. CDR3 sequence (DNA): TGCAGCGTTGTCCCAAGGGGGCAGGGGGGAGGTGGAGGGAGCTACGAGCAGTACTTC. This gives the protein CSVVPRGQGGGGGSYEQYF.

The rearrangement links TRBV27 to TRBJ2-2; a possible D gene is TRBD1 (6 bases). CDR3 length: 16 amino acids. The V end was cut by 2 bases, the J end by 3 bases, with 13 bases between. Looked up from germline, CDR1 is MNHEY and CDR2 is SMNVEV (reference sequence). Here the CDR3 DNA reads TGTGCCAGCAGTTTAGCCGGACAGTCAGACACCGGGGAGCTGTTTTTT. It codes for CASSLAGQSDTGELFF.